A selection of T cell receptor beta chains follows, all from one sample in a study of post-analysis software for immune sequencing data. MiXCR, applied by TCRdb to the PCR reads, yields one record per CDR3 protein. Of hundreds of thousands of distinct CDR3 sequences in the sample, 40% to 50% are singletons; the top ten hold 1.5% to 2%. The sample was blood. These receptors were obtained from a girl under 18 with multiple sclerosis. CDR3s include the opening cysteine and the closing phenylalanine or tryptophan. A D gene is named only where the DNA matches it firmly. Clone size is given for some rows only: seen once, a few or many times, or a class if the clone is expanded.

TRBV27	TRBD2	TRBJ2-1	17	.	TGTGCCAGCAGTTTATCGTTGGGACTAGCGGGTTACAATGAGCAGTTCTTC	CASSLSLGLAGYNEQFF
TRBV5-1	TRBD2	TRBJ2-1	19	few	TGCGCCAGCAGCTTGGAGAGGACAGTTAGCGGGAGGGCCGTTTTGGAGCAGTTCTTC	CASSLERTVSGRAVLEQFF
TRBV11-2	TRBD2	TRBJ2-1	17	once	TGTGCCAGCAGCTCTAGGGGACTAGGTACGGTGGGCGATGAGCAGTTCTTC	CASSSRGLGTVGDEQFF
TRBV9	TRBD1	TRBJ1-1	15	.	TGTGCCAGCAGCGGCACCGGGACAGGAATCACTGAAGCTTTCTTT	CASSGTGTGITEAFF
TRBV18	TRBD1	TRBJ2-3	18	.	TGTGCCAGCTCTCCGGGACAGGCCCACGGCAGTCTTCCGGATACGCAGTATTTT	CASSPGQAHGSLPDTQYF
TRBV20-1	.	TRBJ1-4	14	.	TGCAGTGCTAGCCGTGGGAATGGTAATGAAAAACTGTTTTTT	CSASRGNGNEKLFF
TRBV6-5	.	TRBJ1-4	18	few	TGTGCCAGCAGTTACTCGCCGGGCTTGAGGGGGGGAAACGAAAAACTGTTTTTT	CASSYSPGLRGGNEKLFF
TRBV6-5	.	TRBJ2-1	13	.	TGTGCCAGCAGGGGGGGGGCCCACAGTGAGCAGTTCTTC	CASRGGAHSEQFF
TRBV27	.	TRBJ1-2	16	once	TGTGCCAGCAGTTGGGGAGGACTTATGGGGGGCTATGGCTACACCTTC	CASSWGGLMGGYGYTF
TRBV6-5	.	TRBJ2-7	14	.	TGTGCCAGCAGTTACTATCCGGGTTCCTACGAGCAGTACTTC	CASSYYPGSYEQYF
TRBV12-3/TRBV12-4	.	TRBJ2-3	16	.	TGTGCCAGCAGTTTCCCGGCAGAGGGGATAACAGATACGCAGTATTTT	CASSFPAEGITDTQYF
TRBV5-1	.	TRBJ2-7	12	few	TGCGCCAGCAGTGAGACAGGTCTGGAGCAGTACTTC	CASSETGLEQYF
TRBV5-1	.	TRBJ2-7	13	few	TGCGCCAGCAGCCACCGGGACGGCTACGAGCAGTACTTC	CASSHRDGYEQYF
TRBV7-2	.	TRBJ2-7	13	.	TGTGCCAGCAGCCCCCGGATCTACTACGAGCAGTACTTC	CASSPRIYYEQYF
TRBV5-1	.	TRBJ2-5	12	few	TGCGCCAGCGGACCGCAATCACAGACCCAGTACTTC	CASGPQSQTQYF
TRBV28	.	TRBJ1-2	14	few	TGTGCCAGCAGTGGGGACACCCGCGTGAGGGGCTACACCTTC	CASSGDTRVRGYTF
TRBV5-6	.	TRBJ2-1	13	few	TGTGCCAGCAGCAAGGGGTCCTACAATGAGCAGTTCTTC	CASSKGSYNEQFF
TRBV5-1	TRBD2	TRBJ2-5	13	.	TGCGCCAGCAGTAGCGGGATTCAAGAGACCCAGTACTTC	CASSSGIQETQYF
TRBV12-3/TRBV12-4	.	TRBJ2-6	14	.	TGTGCCAGCAGTTTCCGGGTTGGGGCCAACGTCCTGACTTTC	CASSFRVGANVLTF
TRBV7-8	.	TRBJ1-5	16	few	TGTGCCAGCAGCTTAGCCGGTTCCGGGGGTAATCAGCCCCAGCATTTT	CASSLAGSGGNQPQHF
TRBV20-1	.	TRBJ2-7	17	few	TGCAGTGCTAGAGACCTTCTGATTGGGGCTCAGACCTACGAGCAGTACTTC	CSARDLLIGAQTYEQYF
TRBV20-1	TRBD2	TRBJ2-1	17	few	TGCAGTGCTAGGGGCGCTAGCGGGAGGGAAGTCTACAATGAGCAGTTCTTC	CSARGASGREVYNEQFF
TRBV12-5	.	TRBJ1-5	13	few	TGTGCTAGTGGATCGGGAGGGAATCAGCCCCAGCATTTT	CASGSGGNQPQHF
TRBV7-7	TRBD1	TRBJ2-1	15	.	TGTGCCAGCAGCCGGATGACAGGGAAGGACAATGAGCAGTTCTTC	CASSRMTGKDNEQFF
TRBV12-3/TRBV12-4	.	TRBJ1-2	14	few	TGTGCCACCCAGTTTGCGGGGATTGGCTATGGCTACACCTTC	CATQFAGIGYGYTF